Listed below are T cell receptor beta chains from one sample, sequenced in a study of blood T cell repertoires in COVID-19. Assay: immunoSEQ multiplex PCR; the TCRdb copy retains only in-frame clones and omits some. Found here are a few hundred thousand clones, over 75% of them singletons; the top ten hold about 2.5%. The material sequenced was peripheral blood. These receptors came from a woman in her seventies with COVID-19, enrolled during active disease. The CDR3 runs from the conserved cysteine through the conserved F or W. A D gene is named only where the DNA matches it firmly. Part of the rows lack a size; the others show once, few, many or a class for expanded clones.

length	J	V	D	size	DNA	CDR3
16	TRBJ2-1	TRBV19	TRBD2	.	TGTGCCAGTAGTCCTTTGCAGCTAGCGGGGAGTTACGAGCAGTTCTTC	CASSPLQLAGSYEQFF
16	TRBJ1-1	TRBV5-1	.	.	TGCGCCAGCAGCTTGGTACTTACAGGGCCAGACACTGAAGCTTTCTTT	CASSLVLTGPDTEAFF
13	TRBJ1-4	TRBV3-1/TRBV3-2	.	few	TGTGCCAGCAGCCAAGATGGCCGTGAAAAACTGTTTTTT	CASSQDGREKLFF
16	TRBJ1-6	TRBV19	.	once	TGTGCCAGTAGTATAGGGGACACTCTCTATAATTCACCCCTCCACTTT	CASSIGDTLYNSPLHF
14	TRBJ1-1	TRBV7-9	.	.	TGTGCCAGCAGCTCAGATGGGGGGTTCACTGAAGCTTTCTTT	CASSSDGGFTEAFF
14	TRBJ1-1	TRBV18	.	.	TGTGCCAGCTCACCACCGAGCCGGGGGGGTGAAGCTTTCTTT	CASSPPSRGGEAFF
15	TRBJ1-2	TRBV18	.	.	TGTGCCAGCTCACCAGCGGCTGCTAGTAACTATGGCTACACCTTC	CASSPAAASNYGYTF
15	TRBJ2-4	TRBV3-1/TRBV3-2	TRBD2	.	TGTGCCAGCAGCCCGGGAGGTTTAGCCAAAAACATTCAGTACTTC	CASSPGGLAKNIQYF
14	TRBJ2-3	TRBV7-3	.	once	TGTGCCAGCAGCTTCGTCGGAGGTGGGCATACGCAGTATTTT	CASSFVGGGHTQYF
15	TRBJ2-2	TRBV4-3	TRBD1	.	TGCGCCAGCAGCCCCGGGACAGGGGGCACCGGGGAGCTGTTTTTT	CASSPGTGGTGELFF
16	TRBJ1-2	TRBV6-5	.	few	TGTGCCAGCAGTTACTCGATGCCGGTGACTGGCGATGGCTACACCTTC	CASSYSMPVTGDGYTF
13	TRBJ2-7	TRBV12-3/TRBV12-4	.	.	TGTGCCAGCAGTTCTCTCTCGTCCTACGAGCAGTACTTC	CASSSLSSYEQYF
14	TRBJ2-5	TRBV19	.	.	TGTGCCAGTAGTAAGGAGGGAGTCGGAGAGACCCAGTACTTC	CASSKEGVGETQYF
14	TRBJ2-5	TRBV30	.	.	TGTGCCTGGAGTGCAGAGGCCCCCTGGGAGACCCAGTACTTC	CAWSAEAPWETQYF
18	TRBJ1-6	TRBV7-2	.	once	TGTGCCAGCAGCTTACGTCCGGGGTCAAGCTCCTATAATTCACCCCTCCACTTT	CASSLRPGSSSYNSPLHF
16	TRBJ2-1	TRBV5-1	TRBD2	.	TGCGCCAGCAGCTTGGTGAGCGGGAGTTCCTACAATGAGCAGTTCTTC	CASSLVSGSSYNEQFF
17	TRBJ2-3	TRBV5-5	TRBD2	.	TGTGCCAGCAGCTCGGGACTAGCGGGACAGCGCACAGATACGCAGTATTTT	CASSSGLAGQRTDTQYF
15	TRBJ1-2	TRBV14	.	once	TGTGCCAGCAGCCAAGATCCCCGCTGGCAGGGCCCCCCCGCCTTC	CASSQDPRWQGPPAF
16	TRBJ2-3	TRBV9	.	.	TGTGCCAGCAGCCCCCCTCTGACAGCTAGCACAGATACGCAGTATTTT	CASSPPLTASTDTQYF
15	TRBJ2-1	TRBV19	TRBD2	.	TGTGCCATAAGCCAGCGGGGCCTTACCTACAATGAGCAGTTCTTC	CAISQRGLTYNEQFF
13	TRBJ1-1	TRBV7-8	.	few	TGTGCCAGTATGCGGACAGTGAACACTGAAGCTTTCTTT	CASMRTVNTEAFF
13	TRBJ1-2	TRBV6-5	.	.	TGTGCCAGCACCCAGGACAGATGGGGCGGCTACACCTTC	CASTQDRWGGYTF
17	TRBJ1-3	TRBV21-1	.	.	TGTGCCAGCAGCCCCTCGGATAGGGGGCGCTGGGGAAACACCATATATTTT	CASSPSDRGRWGNTIYF
14	TRBJ1-2	TRBV3-1/TRBV3-2	.	.	TGTGCCAGCAGCCAAGGAGGGCAAGACTATGGCTACACCTTC	CASSQGGQDYGYTF
13	TRBJ1-6	TRBV6-5	.	.	TGTGCGACAGCTAGATCCTATAATTCACCCCTCCACTTT	CATARSYNSPLHF
15	TRBJ2-7	TRBV27	.	.	TGTGCCAGCAGCACCCCGGCGGGGCGAACCTACGAGCAGTACTTC	CASSTPAGRTYEQYF
14	TRBJ2-7	TRBV6-5	.	.	TGTGCCAGCAGGGACCTAGCGACCATGGGGGAGCAGTACTTC	CASRDLATMGEQYF
12	TRBJ1-2	TRBV18	TRBD1	.	TGTGCCAGCTCACTAGGACAGGATGGCTACACCTTC	CASSLGQDGYTF
13	TRBJ1-5	TRBV12-5	.	.	TGTGCTAGTGGTTTCGGTAAAAATCAGCCCCAGCATTTT	CASGFGKNQPQHF
15	TRBJ2-5	TRBV7-9	TRBD2	.	TGTGCCAGCAGCCTCTTAGCGGGCGCTCTAGGGACCCAGTACTTC	CASSLLAGALGTQYF
14	TRBJ1-5	TRBV6-2/TRBV6-3	TRBD1	.	TGTGCCAGCAGCGACAGGGGATCGTGGCAGCCCCAGCATTTT	CASSDRGSWQPQHF
15	TRBJ1-1	TRBV6-5	.	.	TGTGCCAGCATAATTCGGCCAGCGTCGAACACTGAAGCTTTCTTT	CASIIRPASNTEAFF
19	TRBJ2-2	TRBV6-2/TRBV6-3	TRBD2	.	TGTGCCAGCAGTTACGGGACTAGCGGGAGGAATTGGAACACCGGGGAGCTGTTTTTT	CASSYGTSGRNWNTGELFF
12	TRBJ1-2	TRBV5-8	.	once	TGTGCCAGCAGCACCGGAGGGAGCTCATACTTCTTC	CASSTGGSSYFF
16	TRBJ2-2	TRBV7-9	TRBD2	.	TGTGCCAGCAGCTTAGCGCGGGGGACGACCGCCGGGGAGCTGTTTTTT	CASSLARGTTAGELFF
14	TRBJ2-7	TRBV7-5	.	.	TGTGCCAGAGCTTTTAGCGGATCCCCCTACGAGCAGTACTTC	CARAFSGSPYEQYF
13	TRBJ1-1	TRBV12-3/TRBV12-4	.	.	TGTGCCAGCAGTTTAACAGGGAACACTGAAGCTTTCTTT	CASSLTGNTEAFF
15	TRBJ2-1	TRBV18	TRBD2	.	TGTGCCAGCTCGCCGACTAGCGGAACCTACAATGAGCAGTTCTTC	CASSPTSGTYNEQFF
16	TRBJ2-3	TRBV7-2	TRBD2	.	TGTGCCAGCAGCTTAGCTGGGACTACCAGCACAGATACGCAGTATTTT	CASSLAGTTSTDTQYF
16	TRBJ1-1	TRBV6-4	.	.	TGTGCCAGCAGTGACCGCAGGGGACCTAAGAACACTGAAGCTTTCTTT	CASSDRRGPKNTEAFF
15	TRBJ1-2	TRBV7-9	TRBD1	.	TGTGCCAGCAGCCAAGAGGACAGGATGGGTCGGAGCTACACCTTC	CASSQEDRMGRSYTF
14	TRBJ1-4	TRBV15	.	.	TGTGCCACCAGCAATGGACAGTTAAATGAAAAACTGTTTTTT	CATSNGQLNEKLFF
15	TRBJ2-7	TRBV2	TRBD2	.	TGTGCCAGCAGTGAAGGGATCGCGGGGGACTACGAGCAGTACTTC	CASSEGIAGDYEQYF
16	TRBJ2-2	TRBV7-3	TRBD1	.	TGTGCCAGCAGCTCAGCGGACAGGCTAGGTACCGGGGAGCTGTTTTTT	CASSSADRLGTGELFF
16	TRBJ1-2	TRBV21-1	.	.	TGTGCCAGCAGCAACCCCCGGGCGAGGGTGGTCTATGGCTACACCTTC	CASSNPRARVVYGYTF
11	TRBJ2-2	TRBV30	.	.	TGTGCCTGGAGTAAAGATCCCCTAGTGTTTTTT	CAWSKDPLVFF
15	TRBJ2-7	TRBV27	TRBD2	.	TGTGCCAGCAGTTTATCGAGGCTAGCGGGAGATGAGCAGTACTTC	CASSLSRLAGDEQYF
13	TRBJ2-5	TRBV9	.	.	TGTGCCAGCAGCGTAGGGGTGGGCGAGACCCAGTACTTC	CASSVGVGETQYF
17	TRBJ2-1	TRBV11-2	.	.	TGTGCCAGCAGCTTCCGTTACTCTGGGGGGTCCTACAATGAGCAGTTCTTC	CASSFRYSGGSYNEQFF
16	TRBJ2-5	TRBV4-3	TRBD2	.	TGCGCCAGCAGCCAAGGGGGACTAGCGGGGGGAGAGACCCAGTACTTC	CASSQGGLAGGETQYF
19	TRBJ2-3	TRBV6-2/TRBV6-3	TRBD2	.	TGTGCCAGCAGTTACGGCCGCCCGGGACTAGCGGCTAGCACAGATACGCAGTATTTT	CASSYGRPGLAASTDTQYF
14	TRBJ1-2	TRBV6-2/TRBV6-3	TRBD1	once	TGTGCCAGCAGTTACTCTCGGGACAGTATGGCTGACACCTTC	CASSYSRDSMADTF
12	TRBJ2-1	TRBV12-3/TRBV12-4	.	.	TGTGCCAGCAGTCGAATACGAGGTGAGCAGTTCTTC	CASSRIRGEQFF
14	TRBJ2-7	TRBV2	.	.	TGTGCCAGCAAAATGAATCAGGTGTCCTACGAGCAGTACTTC	CASKMNQVSYEQYF
14	TRBJ2-7	TRBV19	TRBD2	.	TGTGCCAGTAGTCTCTACGGGAGCGGGAGCGAGCAGTACTTC	CASSLYGSGSEQYF